The T cell receptor beta chain described here comes from a study of cytomegalovirus exposure and HLA in healthy donors. Regarding the study as a whole: An analysis was carried out later, and it reportedly showed fewer N-insertions in an Asian-associated ancestry cluster than the roughly 670-donor mean. It was 160 or so TCR beta chains that were listed as cytomegalovirus-associated.

Everyone who donated was a healthy bone marrow donor. PCR amplification relied on 60 Vbeta primers (plus 13 Jbeta primers). Measured with immunoSEQ multiplex PCR; TCRdb has only the in-frame clones, and not every one. The sample carries some 140,000 clones, roughly 80% recorded once. V lost 4 bases and J lost 8; bases outside the gene matches: 7. This CDR3 spans 14 amino acids. The germline gives CDR1 SEHNR, CDR2 FQNEAQ (reference sequence). A note on this clone: The antigen is unknown.

The TCR originated in a man aged 40-49 years in good health and CMV-seronegative. The chain uses TRBV7-9 and TRBJ1-4, with TRBD1 matching over 7 bases. The sequenced sample was PBMCs. As DNA, the CDR3 is TGTGCCAGCAGCTCGAGGGGGCTAAGGGAAAAACTGTTTTTT. Translation: CASSSRGLREKLFF.